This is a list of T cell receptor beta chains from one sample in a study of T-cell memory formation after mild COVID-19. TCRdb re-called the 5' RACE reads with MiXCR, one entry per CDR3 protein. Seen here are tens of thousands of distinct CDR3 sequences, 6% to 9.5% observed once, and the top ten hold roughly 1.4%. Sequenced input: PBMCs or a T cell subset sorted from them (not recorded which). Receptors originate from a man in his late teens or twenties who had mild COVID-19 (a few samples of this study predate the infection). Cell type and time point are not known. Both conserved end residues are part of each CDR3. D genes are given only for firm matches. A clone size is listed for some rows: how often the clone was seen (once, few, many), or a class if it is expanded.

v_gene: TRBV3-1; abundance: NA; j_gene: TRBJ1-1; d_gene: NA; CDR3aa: CASSRGMEDTEAFF; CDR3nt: TGTGCCAGCAGCCGAGGGATGGAGGACACTGAAGCTTTCTTT
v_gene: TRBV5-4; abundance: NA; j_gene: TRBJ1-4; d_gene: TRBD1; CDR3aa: CASSPTGTNEKLFF; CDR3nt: TGTGCCAGCAGCCCGACAGGGACTAATGAAAAACTGTTTTTT
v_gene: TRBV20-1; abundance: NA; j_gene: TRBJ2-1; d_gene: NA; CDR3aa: CSARDRGTLQFF; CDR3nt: TGCAGTGCTAGAGATCGAGGAACCCTTCAGTTCTTC
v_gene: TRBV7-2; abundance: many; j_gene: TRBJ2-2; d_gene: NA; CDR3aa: CASSSREGRTYTGELFF; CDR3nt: TGTGCCAGCAGCTCCCGTGAAGGGCGGACGTACACCGGGGAGCTGTTTTTT
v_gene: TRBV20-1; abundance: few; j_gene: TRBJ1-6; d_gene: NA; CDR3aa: CSARQTDSPLHF; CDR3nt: TGCAGTGCTAGACAGACGGATTCACCCCTCCACTTT
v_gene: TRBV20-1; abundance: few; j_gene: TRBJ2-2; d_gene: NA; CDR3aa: CSASEGTTVRDTGELFF; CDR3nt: TGCAGTGCTAGCGAGGGGACGACAGTCCGGGACACCGGGGAGCTGTTTTTT
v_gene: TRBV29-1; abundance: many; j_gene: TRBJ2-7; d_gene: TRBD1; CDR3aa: CSVEGPRDRASYEQYF; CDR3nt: TGCAGCGTCGAAGGACCCCGGGACAGGGCTTCCTACGAGCAGTACTTC
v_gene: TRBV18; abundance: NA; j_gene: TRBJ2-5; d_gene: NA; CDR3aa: CASSPTPAETQYF; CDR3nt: TGTGCCAGCTCCCCTACCCCTGCAGAGACCCAGTACTTC
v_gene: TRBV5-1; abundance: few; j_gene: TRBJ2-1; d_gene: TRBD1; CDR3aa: CATRTSPDRAGEQFF; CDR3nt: TGCGCCACCCGGACCTCGCCGGACAGGGCCGGTGAGCAGTTCTTC
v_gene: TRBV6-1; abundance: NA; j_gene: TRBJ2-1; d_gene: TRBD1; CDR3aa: CASRIGQGAHEQFF; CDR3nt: TGTGCCAGCAGGATAGGACAGGGGGCGCATGAGCAGTTCTTC
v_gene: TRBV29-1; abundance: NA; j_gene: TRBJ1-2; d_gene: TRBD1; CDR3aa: CSAYRGDGYTF; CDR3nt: TGCAGCGCCTACAGGGGCGATGGCTACACCTTC
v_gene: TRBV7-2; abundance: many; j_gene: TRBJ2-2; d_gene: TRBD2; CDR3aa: CASSLAGLASGELFF; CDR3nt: TGTGCCAGCAGCTTAGCGGGACTAGCCTCCGGGGAGCTGTTTTTT
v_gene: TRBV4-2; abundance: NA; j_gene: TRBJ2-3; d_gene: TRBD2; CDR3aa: CASSQGLAGDTQYF; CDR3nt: TGTGCCAGCAGCCAAGGACTAGCGGGTGATACGCAGTATTTT
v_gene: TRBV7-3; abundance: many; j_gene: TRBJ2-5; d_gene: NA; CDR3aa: CASSLNTEETQYF; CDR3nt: TGTGCCAGCAGCTTAAATACCGAAGAGACCCAGTACTTC
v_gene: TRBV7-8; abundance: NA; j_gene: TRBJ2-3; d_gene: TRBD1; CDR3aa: CASRQTGQSTDTQYF; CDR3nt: TGTGCCAGCAGACAAACGGGACAGAGCACAGATACGCAGTATTTT
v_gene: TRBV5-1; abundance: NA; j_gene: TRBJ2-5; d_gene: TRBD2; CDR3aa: CASSLVFGSGGPVPQETQYF; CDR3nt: TGCGCCAGCAGCTTGGTATTTGGGAGCGGGGGCCCCGTACCCCAAGAGACCCAGTACTTC
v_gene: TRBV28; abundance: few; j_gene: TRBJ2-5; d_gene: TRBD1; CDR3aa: CASSALQGAQETQYF; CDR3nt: TGTGCCAGCAGTGCGCTACAGGGGGCCCAAGAGACCCAGTACTTC
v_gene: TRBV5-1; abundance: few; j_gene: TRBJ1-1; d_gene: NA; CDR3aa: CASSLIGASTEAFF; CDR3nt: TGCGCCAGCAGCTTGATCGGGGCGAGCACTGAAGCTTTCTTT
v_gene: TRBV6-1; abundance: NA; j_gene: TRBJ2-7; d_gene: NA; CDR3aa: CASSGLDRAYEQYF; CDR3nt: TGTGCCAGCAGTGGTTTGGACCGAGCCTACGAGCAGTACTTC
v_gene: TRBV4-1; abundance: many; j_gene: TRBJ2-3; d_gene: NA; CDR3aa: CASSQDEATTKYF; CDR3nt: TGCGCCAGCAGCCAAGATGAGGCCACGACAAAGTATTTT
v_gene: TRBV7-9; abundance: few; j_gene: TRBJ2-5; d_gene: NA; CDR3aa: CASSPSSLETQYF; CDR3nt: TGTGCCAGCAGCCCGTCATCTCTGGAGACCCAGTACTTC
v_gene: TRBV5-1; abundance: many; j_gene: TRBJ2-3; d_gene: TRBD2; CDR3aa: CASSFGLAGSGDTQYF; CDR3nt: TGCGCCAGCAGCTTTGGACTAGCGGGGTCCGGGGATACGCAGTATTTT
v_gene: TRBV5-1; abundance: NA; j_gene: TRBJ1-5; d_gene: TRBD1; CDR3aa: CASSLGTGQGQPQHF; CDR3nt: TGCGCCAGCAGCTTGGGGACAGGGCAAGGTCAGCCCCAGCATTTT
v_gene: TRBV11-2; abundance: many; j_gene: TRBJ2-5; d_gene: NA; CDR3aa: CASSLIRGKRTQYF; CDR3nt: TGTGCCAGCAGCTTAATAAGGGGGAAGAGAACCCAGTACTTC
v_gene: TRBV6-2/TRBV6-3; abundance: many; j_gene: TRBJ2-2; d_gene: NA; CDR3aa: CASSPGRNTGELFF; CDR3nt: TGTGCCAGCAGCCCGGGACGGAACACCGGGGAGCTGTTTTTT
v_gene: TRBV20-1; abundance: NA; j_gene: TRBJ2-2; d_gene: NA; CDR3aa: CSARGGAGELFF; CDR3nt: TGCAGTGCTAGGGGCGGGGCCGGGGAGCTGTTTTTT
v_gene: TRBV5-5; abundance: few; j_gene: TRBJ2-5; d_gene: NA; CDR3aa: CASAPGTSQETQYF; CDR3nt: TGTGCCAGCGCTCCGGGGACCTCCCAAGAGACCCAGTACTTC
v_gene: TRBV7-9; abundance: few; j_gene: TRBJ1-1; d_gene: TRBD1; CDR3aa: CASSPGGDRDTEAFF; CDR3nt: TGTGCCAGCAGCCCAGGGGGGGACAGGGACACTGAAGCTTTCTTT
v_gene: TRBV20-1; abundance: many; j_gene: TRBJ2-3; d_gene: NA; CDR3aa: CSPGGGKDTQYF; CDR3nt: TGCAGCCCTGGTGGGGGTAAAGATACGCAGTATTTT
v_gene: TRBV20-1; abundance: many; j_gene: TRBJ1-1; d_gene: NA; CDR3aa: CSARVSLNTEAFF; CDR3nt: TGCAGTGCTAGAGTATCCTTGAACACTGAAGCTTTCTTT
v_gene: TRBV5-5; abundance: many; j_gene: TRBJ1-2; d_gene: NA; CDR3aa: CASSFDRSSPPGYTF; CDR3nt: TGTGCCAGCAGTTTCGACAGGTCCAGCCCCCCGGGCTACACCTTC
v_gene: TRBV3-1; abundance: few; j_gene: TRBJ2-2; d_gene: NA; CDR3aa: CASSQDWWDTGELFF; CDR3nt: TGTGCCAGCAGCCAAGATTGGTGGGACACCGGGGAGCTGTTTTTT
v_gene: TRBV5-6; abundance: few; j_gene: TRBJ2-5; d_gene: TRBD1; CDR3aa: CASSAGQGRLETQYF; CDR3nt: TGTGCCAGCAGCGCGGGACAGGGGAGATTGGAGACCCAGTACTTC
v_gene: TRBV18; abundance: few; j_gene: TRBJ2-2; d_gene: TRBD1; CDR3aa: CASSPQGPSLGQGSGELFF; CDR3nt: TGTGCCAGCTCACCTCAAGGCCCATCGCTGGGACAGGGTAGCGGGGAGCTGTTTTTT
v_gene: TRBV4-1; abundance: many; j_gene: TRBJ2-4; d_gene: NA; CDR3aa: CASSQRTMRTKNIQYF; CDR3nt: TGCGCCAGCAGCCAGAGGACAATGAGAACCAAAAACATTCAGTACTTC
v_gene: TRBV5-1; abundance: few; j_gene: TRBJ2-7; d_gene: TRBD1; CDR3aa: CASKLNGGTGVYEQYF; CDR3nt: TGCGCCAGCAAATTGAACGGCGGGACAGGGGTGTACGAGCAGTACTTC
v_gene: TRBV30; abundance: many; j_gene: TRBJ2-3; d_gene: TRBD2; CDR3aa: CAWTRLAGVTDTQYF; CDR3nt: TGTGCCTGGACGCGACTAGCGGGAGTCACAGATACGCAGTATTTT
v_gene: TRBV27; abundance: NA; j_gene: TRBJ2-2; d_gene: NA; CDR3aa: CASSFKMFGELFF; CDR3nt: TGTGCCAGCAGTTTCAAGATGTTCGGGGAGCTGTTTTTT
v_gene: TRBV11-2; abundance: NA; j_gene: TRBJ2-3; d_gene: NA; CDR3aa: CASSLGGASRYVGSTDTQYF; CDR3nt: TGTGCCAGCAGCTTAGGCGGGGCCTCGAGATATGTCGGATCCACAGATACGCAGTATTTT
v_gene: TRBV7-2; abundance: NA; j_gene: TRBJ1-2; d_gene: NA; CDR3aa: CASSPWERGPGYGYTF; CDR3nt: TGTGCCAGCAGCCCTTGGGAACGAGGGCCCGGCTATGGCTACACCTTC
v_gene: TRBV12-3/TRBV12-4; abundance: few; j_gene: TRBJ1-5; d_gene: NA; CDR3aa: CASSFGNQPQHF; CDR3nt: TGTGCCAGCAGTTTCGGCAATCAGCCCCAGCATTTT
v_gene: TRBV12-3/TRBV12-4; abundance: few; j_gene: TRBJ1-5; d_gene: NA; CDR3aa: CASRNDMSNQPQHF; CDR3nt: TGTGCCAGCAGAAACGACATGAGCAATCAGCCCCAGCATTTT
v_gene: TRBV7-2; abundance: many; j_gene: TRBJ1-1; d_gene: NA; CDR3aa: CASSLVGREAFF; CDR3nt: TGTGCCAGCAGCTTAGTGGGCAGGGAAGCTTTCTTT
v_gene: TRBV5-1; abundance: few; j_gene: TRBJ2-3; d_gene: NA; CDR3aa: CASSLLGDTQYF; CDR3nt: TGCGCCAGCAGCTTGTTAGGAGATACGCAGTATTTT